The 4 T cell receptor beta chains in this list originate from one sample, sequenced in a study of blood T cell repertoires in COVID-19. Assay: immunoSEQ multiplex PCR; the TCRdb copy retains only in-frame clones and omits some. The table shows 150,000 to 200,000 clones, with around 85% occurring only once. Sequencing was carried out using peripheral blood. These receptors were collected from a woman older than 75 with acute or convalescent COVID-19.

The CDR3 coding sequence is TGTGCCAGCTCACCAGGGGCCGGCAATGAAAAACTGTTTTTT. This codes for CASSPGAGNEKLFF. The J gene is TRBJ1-4, the V gene TRBV18; D might be TRBD1 (5 bases). V lost 2 bases and J lost 5, with 9 bases in between. This CDR3 is 14 amino acids long. From germline, CDR1 is KGHSH and CDR2 LQKENI.

The rearrangement uses TRBV9 and TRBJ2-7; possible D gene TRBD1, 5 bases. The CDR3 has 13 amino acids. The V end lost 4 bases, the J end lost 6 bases, and 14 bases lay between the germline ends. CDR1 and CDR2 (germline): SGDLS, YYNGEE. The CDR3 spells CASSPTLGAEQYF. The CDR3 bases are TGTGCCAGCAGCCCAACATTAGGGGCCGAGCAGTACTTC. The full variable domain, rest sourced from reference TRBV9 and TRBJ2-7, is DSGVTQTPKHLITATGQRVTLRCSPRSGDLSVYWYQQSLDQGLQFLIQYYNGEERAKGNILERFSAQQFPDLHSELNLSSLELGDSALYFCASSPTLGAEQYFGPGTRLTVT.

V is TRBV7-2 and J is TRBJ2-7; TRBD2 matches at 8 bases. The trim removed 1 base at V and 6 bases at J, leaving 5 bases unmatched. Germline V gene data show CDR1 as SGHTA and CDR2 as FQGNSA. The CDR3 spans 14 residues. The CDR3 nucleotides are TGTGCCAGCAGCTTAGAAGGGACTAGAGTCGAGCAGTACTTC. The encoded protein is CASSLEGTRVEQYF. The full variable domain, rest sourced from reference TRBV7-2 and TRBJ2-7, is GAGVSQSPSNKVTEKGKDVELRCDPISGHTALYWYRQSLGQGLEFLIYFQGNSAPDKSGLPSDRFSAERTGGSVSTLTIQRTQQEDSAVYLCASSLEGTRVEQYFGPGTRLTVT.

This rearrangement joins TRBV7-2 to TRBJ2-2, with TRBD1 identical over 8 bases. After removal of 5 bases from V and 1 base from J, the junction contained 3 bases not matched to a gene. CDR1 SGHTA and CDR2 FQGNSA come from the germline V gene. The CDR3 contains 15 residues. The CDR3 DNA is TGTGCCAGCAGCCGGACAGGGATGAACACCGGGGAGCTGTTTTTT. Translated: CASSRTGMNTGELFF.